What follows are 30 T cell receptor beta chains derived from one specimen sequenced in a study of response to subunit inactivated influenza vaccine. TCRdb used MiXCR to reprocess the RT-PCR reads, holding one entry per CDR3 protein. This table has 450,000 to 600,000 distinct CDR3 sequences, approximately 16% appearing once. Material: CD4+ T cells sorted from PBMCs, obtained around 25 months after vaccination. These receptors came from a man aged 50 to 69 who received an inactivated influenza vaccine.

V usage is TRBV6-1 and J usage is TRBJ2-3; D not certain. The V end was cut by 7 bases, the J end by 2 bases, with 10 bases between. The CDR3 spans 13 residues. Per germline, CDR1 MNHNS and CDR2 SASEGT. CDR3 nucleotide sequence: TGTGCCAGCACGAACGAGTACACAGATACGCAGTATTTT. As protein: CASTNEYTDTQYF.

The chain has TRBV20-1 and TRBJ2-1; 8 positions match TRBD2. Germline V lookup: CDR1 DFQATT, CDR2 SNEGSKA (reference sequence). Unmatched junction bases numbered 8, after V lost 0 bases and J lost 7 bases. The CDR3 has 15 amino acids. The CDR3 nucleotides are TGCAGTGCTAGAGAGCCGGGAGGGCCGGGTAATGAGCAGTTCTTC. Its protein is CSAREPGGPGNEQFF.

The table lists this clonotype with a few counts. The V and J genes are TRBV6-1 and TRBJ2-7, with D possibly TRBD1 on 5 matching bases. Trimming stripped 4 bases from V and 3 bases from J, with 10 bases between. The CDR3 totals 13 residues. Per germline, CDR1 MNHNS and CDR2 SASEGT. The CDR3 DNA is TGTGCCAGCAGTGCAGGGTTGTACTACGAGCAGTACTTC. Translated, it gives CASSAGLYYEQYF.

V is TRBV5-1 and J is TRBJ2-3, with a weak D call TRBD1 (5 bases). The CDR3 extends over 14 amino acids. V lost 7 bases, J lost 2 bases, and 14 bases lay in between. The germline V gene encodes CDR1 SGHRS and CDR2 YFSETQ. The CDR3 region is CASLFRDPTDTQYF. Written as DNA, the CDR3 is TGCGCCAGCCTGTTCAGGGATCCCACAGATACGCAGTATTTT.

Only a few counts were recorded for this clonotype. V gene TRBV7-9 combines with J gene TRBJ2-1; D unclear. Germline CDR1 is SEHNR and CDR2 is FQNEAQ (reference sequence). Trimming pared 0 bases from V and 7 bases from J, leaving 10 bases between. This CDR3 has 14 amino acids. This chain's CDR3 is CASSLASRANEQFF. As DNA, the CDR3 is TGTGCCAGCAGCTTAGCCAGTAGGGCGAATGAGCAGTTCTTC.

The chain employs TRBV4-3 and TRBJ1-2; D remains ambiguous. With 0 bases removed from V and 8 bases from J, the gap between germline ends came to 16 bases. The germline V gene has CDR1 LGHNA and CDR2 YSLEER. The CDR3 is 15 residues long. In DNA, the CDR3 is TGCGCCAGCAGCCAAGAAGTCCCAGCGGGCTCAGGCTACACCTTC. Translation gives CASSQEVPAGSGYTF.

The rearrangement links TRBV5-1 to TRBJ2-5, with TRBD1 as a possible D gene (6 bases). CDR1 is SGHRS and CDR2 is YFSETQ in the germline V gene. This CDR3 region has 14 residues. Trimming took 4 bases from V and 9 from J, leaving 19 bases between them. The CDR3 loop is CASSPGHGKAAQYF. CDR3 coding DNA: TGCGCCAGCAGCCCGGGACACGGAAAAGCGGCCCAGTACTTC. Based on the CDR3 plus reference TRBV5-1 and TRBJ2-5, the full variable domain is KAGVTQTPRYLIKTRGQQVTLSCSPISGHRSVSWYQQTPGQGLQFLFEYFSETQRNKGNFPGRFSGRQFSNSRSEMNVSTLELGDSALYLCASSPGHGKAAQYFGPGTRLLVL.

The chain couples TRBV6-1 to TRBJ2-2, with 9 bases identical to TRBD1. Germline V gene lookup returns CDR1 MNHNS and CDR2 SASEGT. Trimming took 7 bases from V and 2 from J; bases not matched to a gene: 2. This CDR3 has 14 residues. The CDR3 nucleotides are TGTGCCAGCAACACAGGGGGCAACACCGGGGAGCTGTTTTTT. As protein: CASNTGGNTGELFF.

V gene TRBV20-1 combines with J gene TRBJ2-3; TRBD2 aligns across 12 bases. Trimming cost V 1 base and J 4 bases; bases outside gene matches: 3. The CDR3 has 15 amino acids. Germline V gene lookup returns CDR1 DFQATT and CDR2 SNEGSKA (reference sequence). The CDR3 DNA reads TGCAGTGCTAGAGTTCGACTAGCGGGAGCAGATACGCAGTATTTT. It is translated as CSARVRLAGADTQYF.

About this clonotype: A much larger clone lies one base from this, so it may be a read error. J is TRBJ2-1 and V is TRBV5-4; no clear D gene. This CDR3 spans 14 amino acids. Germline lookup yields CDR1 SGHNT and CDR2 YYREEE (reference sequence). Trimming pared 7 bases from V and 8 bases from J, leaving 19 bases between. CDR3: CASGPGRNGYEQFF. CDR3 bases: TGTGCCAGCGGCCCAGGACGTAATGGGTATGAGCAGTTCTTC.

The sample holds a few counts of this clonotype. This CDR3 is CASRGSGAAITGELFF. CDR3 in DNA: TGTGCCAGCAGAGGGAGCGGAGCAGCAATCACCGGGGAGCTGTTTTTT. The chain recombines TRBV12-3 or TRBV12-4 with TRBJ2-2; possible D gene TRBD2, 5 bases. The length of the CDR3 is 16 residues. The ends were cut back, 6 bases at V and 4 bases at J, with 18 bases in the middle.

In this sample, this clonotype turned up a few times. The DNA of the CDR3 is TGTGCCAGCAGCGCCGGGCCTAGCGGGAGAATTAGTCCAGATACGCAGTATTTT. The encoded protein is CASSAGPSGRISPDTQYF. This chain uses TRBV6-2 or TRBV6-3 with TRBJ2-3; 10 bases fit TRBD2. The CDR3 totals 18 residues. CDR1 and CDR2 (germline): MNHEY, SVGEGT. V was pared by 6 bases and J by 4 bases, with 16 bases of the junction left unmatched.

The chain links TRBV20-1 to TRBJ2-1; TRBD2 aligns across 12 bases. The CDR3 covers 13 residues. Germline V CDR1 and CDR2: DFQATT, SNEGSKA (reference sequence). The ends lost 8 bases at V and 7 bases at J; junction bases unmatched: 6. The CDR3 protein is CSMTSGSRNEQFF. The CDR3 nucleotides are TGCAGTATGACTAGCGGGAGTCGAAATGAGCAGTTCTTC.

V and J are TRBV29-1 and TRBJ2-5; 8 bases are a match to TRBD2. CDR3 size: 14 residues. Germline-derived CDR1 and CDR2 are SQVTM and ANQGSEA. With V trimmed by 4 bases and J by 0 bases, 4 bases remained unmatched. The CDR3 sequence: CSVVGGGHQETQYF. CDR3 nucleotide sequence: TGCAGCGTTGTCGGGGGGGGACACCAAGAGACCCAGTACTTC.

In DNA, the CDR3 is TGTGCCAGCAGCTCCGGACAGCTTATCTACGAGCAGTACTTC. It encodes CASSSGQLIYEQYF. The chain is built from TRBV5-5 and TRBJ2-7, with D tentatively TRBD1 (6 bases). The CDR3 loop spans 14 amino acids. Germline CDR1 is SGHKS and CDR2 is YYEKEE (reference sequence). V was pared by 3 bases and J by 3 bases, with 13 bases between.

The rearrangement uses TRBV28 and TRBJ2-3, with TRBD1 identical over 11 bases. CDR1 MDHEN and CDR2 SYDVKM come from the germline V gene. V dropped 5 bases and J dropped 0; count of bases not matched to a gene: 10. The CDR3 is 18 amino acids. The CDR3 DNA sequence: TGTGCCAGCAGTGGGTTCAAGGACAGGGGGCCCAGCACAGATACGCAGTATTTT. Its translation: CASSGFKDRGPSTDTQYF.

This clonotype was detected only a few times. The chain recombines TRBV18 with TRBJ2-1; 8 bases agree with TRBD2. Trimming cost V 6 bases and J 6 bases; bases outside gene matches: 10. Germline V gene data show CDR1 as KGHSH and CDR2 as LQKENI. This CDR3 contains 15 residues. DNA of the CDR3: TGTGCCAGCTCTTCCCCGGGGGGGCGGACCAATGAGCAGTTCTTC. Encoded protein: CASSSPGGRTNEQFF.

The genes are TRBV28 and TRBJ1-1, with a tentative D call TRBD1 (5 bases). V lost 6 bases and J lost 11, with 13 bases in between. The CDR3 is made up of 11 amino acids. Germline V gene lookup returns CDR1 MDHEN and CDR2 SYDVKM. CDR3 sequence: CASSPSGNAFF. In DNA, the CDR3 is TGTGCCAGCAGCCCGTCAGGGAATGCTTTCTTT.

This clonotype occurred a few times. The chain has TRBV6-1 and TRBJ1-4, with unresolved D. Trimming took off 6 bases at V and 0 bases at J, with 11 bases between the two ends. CDR1 and CDR2 (germline): MNHNS, SASEGT. The CDR3 runs to 15 residues. CDR3 amino acids: CASRLQPATNEKLFF. The CDR3 nucleotides read TGTGCCAGCAGACTACAGCCTGCAACTAATGAAAAACTGTTTTTT.

This clonotype was recorded a few times. J is TRBJ2-5 and V is TRBV20-1; 11 bases fit TRBD2. The CDR3 is made up of 15 amino acids. Germline V CDR1 and CDR2: DFQATT, SNEGSKA (reference sequence). Trimming at V came to 3 bases and at J to 1 base, leaving 4 bases not matched to a gene. The CDR3 loop is CSASGTSGSQETQYF. DNA for the CDR3: TGCAGTGCTAGTGGGACTAGCGGATCCCAAGAGACCCAGTACTTC.

This clonotype has more than one count but fewer than ten. The CDR3 nucleotides are TGCGCCAGCAGCGTCACCAATGAGCAGTTCTTC. This encodes CASSVTNEQFF. This chain links TRBV5-1 with TRBJ2-1; no definite D call. CDR1 and CDR2 from the germline V gene are SGHRS and YFSETQ. CDR3 length: 11 amino acids. Trimming cost V 4 bases and J 6 bases, with 5 bases left between them.

In its sample, this clonotype was seen a few times. The rearrangement links TRBV12-3 or TRBV12-4 to TRBJ1-2, with D uncertain. Trimming took 5 bases from V and 6 from J, leaving 16 bases between them. The CDR3 is made up of 14 amino acids. CDR3 coding DNA: TGTGCCAGCAGTCTACGTTTTCCCCCCCATGGCTACACCTTC. Protein product: CASSLRFPPHGYTF.

The V call is TRBV4-2, the J call TRBJ2-3; D is undetermined. Trimming took 3 bases from V and 10 from J, leaving 14 bases between them. The germline V gene has CDR1 LGHNA and CDR2 YNFKEQ. The CDR3 consists of 13 residues. CDR3 sequence: CASSQGVEGSQYF. The DNA for the CDR3 is TGTGCCAGCAGCCAGGGTGTAGAAGGGTCGCAGTATTTT.

The chain is built from TRBV4-1 and TRBJ2-5, with TRBD1 as a possible D gene (6 bases). The CDR3 is made up of 13 amino acids. V lost 3 bases, J lost 5 bases, and 10 bases lay in between. CDR1 and CDR2 (germline): MGHRA, YSYEKL. DNA for the CDR3: TGCGCCAGCAGCCAGGGACAATGGGAGACCCAGTACTTC. Translating it yields CASSQGQWETQYF.

This clonotype was seen a few times. The chain links TRBV3-1 to TRBJ2-7, with D perhaps matching TRBD2 (6 bases). The CDR3 spans 14 residues. Trimming removed 4 bases at V and 0 bases at J, with 10 bases between. CDR1 is LGHDT, CDR2 YNNKEL, per germline (reference sequence). CDR3 protein: CASSRGTPSYEQYF. DNA for the CDR3: TGTGCCAGCAGCCGCGGGACTCCCTCCTACGAGCAGTACTTC.

This clonotype was seen at least ten times. The CDR3 DNA sequence: TGCAGCGTTGTGCTTGAGGGACAGGGGGGCCCCTACGAGCAGTACTTC. Translated: CSVVLEGQGGPYEQYF. The V gene is TRBV29-1, the J gene TRBJ2-7, with 11 bases lining up with TRBD1. J was trimmed by 2 bases and V by 4 bases; bases with no gene match: 10. Germline CDR1 is SQVTM and CDR2 is ANQGSEA. The CDR3 sequence is 16 residues long.

Many counts were recorded for this clonotype. The chain has TRBV5-1 and TRBJ1-1; D is unclear. The CDR3 runs 15 residues. Trimming shortened V by 2 bases and J by 0 bases, and 11 bases separated the two germline ends. CDR1 and CDR2 (germline): SGHRS, YFSETQ. Here the CDR3 DNA reads TGCGCCAGCAGCTTAGGAACAGCAATGAACACTGAAGCTTTCTTT. It encodes CASSLGTAMNTEAFF.

This clonotype came up a few times. This chain links TRBV3-1 with TRBJ1-2; D remains unclear. This CDR3 is 12 amino acids long. Germline CDR1 is LGHDT and CDR2 is YNNKEL (reference sequence). V shed 1 base and J shed 4 bases, with 4 bases lying between them. In DNA form, the CDR3 reads TGTGCCAGCAGCCAAGGACCCTATGGCTACACCTTC. Translated: CASSQGPYGYTF.

This clonotype was counted a few times. This sequence joins TRBV29-1 and TRBJ2-3; TRBD2 agrees at 9 bases. Germline V lookup: CDR1 SQVTM, CDR2 ANQGSEA. The CDR3 loop spans 14 amino acids. J was trimmed by 5 bases and V by 2 bases; bases with no gene match: 5. The CDR3 region is CSVESTSGRDTQYF. The DNA for the CDR3 is TGCAGCGTTGAAAGCACTAGCGGGCGAGATACGCAGTATTTT.

This chain links TRBV20-1 with TRBJ2-5, with D maybe TRBD2 (6 bases). The V gene lost 1 base and the J gene lost 5 bases, with 11 bases spanning the gap. The CDR3 loop spans 13 amino acids. Looked up from germline, CDR1 is DFQATT and CDR2 is SNEGSKA (reference sequence). CDR3 sequence: CSARAGAPETQYF. As DNA, the CDR3 is TGCAGTGCTAGAGCGGGAGCCCCGGAGACCCAGTACTTC.